Listed below are T cell receptor beta chains from one sample, sequenced in a study of T cells in Graves' hyperthyroidism and ophthalmopathy. TCRdb itself ran the multiplex PCR reads through MiXCR, one entry per CDR3 protein. Among 130,000 or so distinct CDR3 sequences listed, 22% were seen once. The sequencing input was blood. The source of these receptors is a woman aged 50 to 65 with Graves' hyperthyroidism that later progressed to Graves' ophthalmopathy. Both conserved end residues are part of each CDR3. Fields, in order: clone size, V gene, J gene, D gene, CDR3 DNA, CDR3 protein. The D gene is left open where the match is weak. Size is omitted from some rows. Given values are once, few, many or a class for expanded clones.

few	TRBV12-3/TRBV12-4	TRBJ2-5	NA	TGTGCCAGCACTACAGGGAGGGTCCGCGAGACCCAGTACTTC	CASTTGRVRETQYF
NA	TRBV3-1	TRBJ1-1	NA	TGTGCCAGCAGCCAAGATCCGTGGAACACTGAAGCTTTCTTT	CASSQDPWNTEAFF
few	TRBV3-1	TRBJ2-7	NA	TGTGCCAGCAGCACGCTTCGAGCGGGCGAGCAGTACTTC	CASSTLRAGEQYF
many	TRBV29-1	TRBJ1-1	NA	TGCAGCGCACGGCGGGGGGTTTTGAACACTGAAGCTTTCTTT	CSARRGVLNTEAFF
many	TRBV20-1	TRBJ1-1	TRBD1	TGCAGTGCCATAGACAGGGTGGGGACTGAAGCTTTCTTT	CSAIDRVGTEAFF
many	TRBV20-1	TRBJ2-7	NA	TGCAGTGCTGACCGCGGTTTTGGAGAGCAGTACTTC	CSADRGFGEQYF
many	TRBV20-1	TRBJ2-3	TRBD2	TGCAGTGCCATCCCTCCCATAGCGGGACCCGCGGGGGATACGCAGTATTTT	CSAIPPIAGPAGDTQYF
many	TRBV30	TRBJ2-3	NA	TGTGCCTGGAGCGCGCTACGCACAGATACGCAGTATTTT	CAWSALRTDTQYF
many	TRBV3-1	TRBJ2-7	NA	TGTGCCAGCAGCCACATCTACGAGCAGTACTTC	CASSHIYEQYF
many	TRBV2	TRBJ1-5	TRBD1	TGTGCCAGCAGTGGGGACAGGGTGATGCGTCAGCCCCAGCATTTT	CASSGDRVMRQPQHF
NA	TRBV6-1	TRBJ1-2	NA	TGTGCCAGCCGACGGGGCGGCCAGTTAACCAACTATGGCTACACCTTC	CASRRGGQLTNYGYTF
many	TRBV6-1	TRBJ2-7	TRBD2	TGTGCCAGCAGTTACCCCCTTACTAGCGGGAGGGCCCGAAGCTCCTACGAGCAGTACTTC	CASSYPLTSGRARSSYEQYF
NA	TRBV7-2	TRBJ2-2	TRBD1	TGTGCCAGCAGCAGACGACAGGGCACGGCCGGGGAGCTGTTTTTT	CASSRRQGTAGELFF
few	TRBV30	TRBJ2-5	TRBD2	TGTGCCTGGGGACTAGCGGGAGGGCGAGAGACCCAGTACTTC	CAWGLAGGRETQYF
NA	TRBV29-1	TRBJ2-7	TRBD1	TGCAGCGTTGGGGGGGGACAGGGAAATTCCTACGAGCAGTACTTC	CSVGGGQGNSYEQYF
many	TRBV5-1	TRBJ1-2	NA	TGCGCCAGCAGCTTGGAAGTCAGTTCCATCTATGGCTACACCTTC	CASSLEVSSIYGYTF
many	TRBV4-1	TRBJ2-3	NA	TGCGCCAGCAGCCAAGAAGCCAGGCAGAATACGCAGTATTTT	CASSQEARQNTQYF
many	TRBV29-1	TRBJ1-2	NA	TGCAGCGTTGAGCGACCAGGGTCCCCTGGCTATGGCTACACCTTC	CSVERPGSPGYGYTF
few	TRBV6-1	TRBJ2-1	NA	TGTGCCAGCAGCCCAAGCGAGGGCAATGAGCAGTTCTTC	CASSPSEGNEQFF
NA	TRBV25-1	TRBJ2-1	TRBD1	TGTGCCAGCAGTGACCCCTCGGACAGGTTCTACAATGAGCAGTTCTTC	CASSDPSDRFYNEQFF
many	TRBV28	TRBJ2-7	NA	TGTGCCAGCACCCAGCAGTACTTC	CASTQQYF
few	TRBV5-6	TRBJ2-1	NA	TGTGCCAGCAGCCGAACAGGGTATGAGCAGTTCTTC	CASSRTGYEQFF
few	TRBV6-1	TRBJ1-3	TRBD1	TGTGCCAGCAGTGACCCCCGGGGACAGGAAAGAAACACCATATATTTT	CASSDPRGQERNTIYF